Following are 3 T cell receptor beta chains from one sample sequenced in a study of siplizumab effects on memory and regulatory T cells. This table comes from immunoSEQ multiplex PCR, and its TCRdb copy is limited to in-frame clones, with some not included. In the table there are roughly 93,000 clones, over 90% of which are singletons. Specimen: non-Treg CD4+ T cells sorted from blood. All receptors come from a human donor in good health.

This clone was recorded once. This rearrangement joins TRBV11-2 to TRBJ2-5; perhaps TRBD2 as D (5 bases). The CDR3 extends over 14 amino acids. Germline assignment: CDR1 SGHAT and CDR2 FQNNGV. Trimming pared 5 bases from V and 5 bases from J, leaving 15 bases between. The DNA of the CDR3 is TGTGCCAGCAGCACTCAGAGGGTCTGGGAGACCCAGTACTTC. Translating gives CASSTQRVWETQYF.

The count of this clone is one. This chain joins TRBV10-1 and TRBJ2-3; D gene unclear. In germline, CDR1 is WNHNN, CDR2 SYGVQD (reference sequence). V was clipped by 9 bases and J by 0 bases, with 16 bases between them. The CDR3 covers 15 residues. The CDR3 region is CASSPSVASTDTQYF. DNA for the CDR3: TGCGCCAGTAGCCCTTCAGTAGCTAGCACAGATACGCAGTATTTT.

CDR3 loop: CATGNTEAFF. The CDR3 DNA reads TGTGCCACCGGGAACACTGAAGCTTTCTTT. The chain combines TRBV28 with TRBJ1-1; the D is unclear. V gave up 10 bases and J gave up 1 base, with 4 bases separating them. CDR1 is MDHEN, CDR2 SYDVKM, per germline. CDR3 length equals 10 residues.